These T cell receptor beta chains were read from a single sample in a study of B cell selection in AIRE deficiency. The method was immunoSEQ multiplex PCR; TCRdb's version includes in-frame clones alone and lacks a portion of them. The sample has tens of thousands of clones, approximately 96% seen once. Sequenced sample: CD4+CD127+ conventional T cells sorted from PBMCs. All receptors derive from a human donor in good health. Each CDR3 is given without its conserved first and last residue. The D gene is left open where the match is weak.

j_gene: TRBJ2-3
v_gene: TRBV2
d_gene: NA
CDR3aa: ASSEESTDTQY

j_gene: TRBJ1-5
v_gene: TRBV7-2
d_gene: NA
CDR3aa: ASSADSSNQPQH

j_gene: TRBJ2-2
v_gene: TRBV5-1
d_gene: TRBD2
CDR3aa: ASSASGGGAGELF

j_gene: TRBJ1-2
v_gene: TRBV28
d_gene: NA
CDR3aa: ASSLARRLGGYT

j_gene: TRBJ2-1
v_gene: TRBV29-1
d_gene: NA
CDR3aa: SVGGLNEQF

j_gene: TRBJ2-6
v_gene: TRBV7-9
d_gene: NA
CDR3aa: ASFRGAGANVLT

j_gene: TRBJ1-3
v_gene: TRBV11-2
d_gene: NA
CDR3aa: ASSLGGGLKSGNTIY

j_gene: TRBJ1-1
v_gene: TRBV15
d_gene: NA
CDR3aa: ATSNLGVNTEAF

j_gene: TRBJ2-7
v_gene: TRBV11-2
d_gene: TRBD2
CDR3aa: ASSPTGTRRGHEQY

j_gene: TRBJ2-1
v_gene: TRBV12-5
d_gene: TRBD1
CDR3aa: ASAMTGSYEQF

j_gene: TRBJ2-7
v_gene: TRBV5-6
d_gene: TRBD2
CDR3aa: ASSPGRGIYEQY

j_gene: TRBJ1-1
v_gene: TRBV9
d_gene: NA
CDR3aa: ASSVDASNTEAF

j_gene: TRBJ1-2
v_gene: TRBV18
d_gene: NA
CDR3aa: ASSPPASDYGYT

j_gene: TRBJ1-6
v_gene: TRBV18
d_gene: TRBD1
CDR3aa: ASSPLSGGGNSPLH

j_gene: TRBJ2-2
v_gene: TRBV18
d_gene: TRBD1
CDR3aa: ASSPTAGQGNTGELF

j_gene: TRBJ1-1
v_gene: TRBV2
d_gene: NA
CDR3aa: ASSLGTEAF

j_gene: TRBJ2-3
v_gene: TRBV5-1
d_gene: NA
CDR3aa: ASSRGSTDTQY

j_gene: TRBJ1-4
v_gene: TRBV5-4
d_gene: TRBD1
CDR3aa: ASSFTGGSNEKLF

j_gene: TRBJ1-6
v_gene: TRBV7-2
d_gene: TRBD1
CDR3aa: ASSLNRGLSPLH

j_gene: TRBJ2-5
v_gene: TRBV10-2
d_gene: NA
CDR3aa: ASSDPGPAETQY

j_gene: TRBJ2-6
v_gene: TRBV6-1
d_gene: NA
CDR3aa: ASSVRGLSSGANVLT

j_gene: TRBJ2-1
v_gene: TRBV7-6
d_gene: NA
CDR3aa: ASSLDTGSYNEQF

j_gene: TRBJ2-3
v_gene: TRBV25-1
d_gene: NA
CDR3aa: ASSVGQLGTQY

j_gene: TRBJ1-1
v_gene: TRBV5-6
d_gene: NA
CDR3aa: ASSSLDRMNTEAF

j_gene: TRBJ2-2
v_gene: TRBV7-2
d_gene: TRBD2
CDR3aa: ASSWAGVNTGELF

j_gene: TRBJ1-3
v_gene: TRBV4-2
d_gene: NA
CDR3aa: ASSQDPGVSGNTIY

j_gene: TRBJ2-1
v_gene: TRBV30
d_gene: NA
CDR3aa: ALSWDNEQF

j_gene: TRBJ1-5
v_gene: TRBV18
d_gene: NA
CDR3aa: ASSPLPFAERSNQPQH

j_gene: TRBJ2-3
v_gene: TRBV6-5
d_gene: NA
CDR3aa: ASSYDSTDTQY

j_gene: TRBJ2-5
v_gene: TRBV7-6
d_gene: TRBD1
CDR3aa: ASSPWTGEGETQY

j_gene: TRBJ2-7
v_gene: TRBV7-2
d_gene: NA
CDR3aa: ASSLSQGPYEQY

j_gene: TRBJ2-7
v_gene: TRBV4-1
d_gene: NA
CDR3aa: ASSQGHLAYEQY

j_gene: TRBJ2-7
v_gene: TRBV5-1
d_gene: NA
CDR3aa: AKKDGRGSYEQY

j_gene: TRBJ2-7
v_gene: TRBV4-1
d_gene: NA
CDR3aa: ASGPPEGGKSSYEQY

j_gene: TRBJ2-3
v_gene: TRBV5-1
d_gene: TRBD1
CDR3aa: ASSAGGADTQY

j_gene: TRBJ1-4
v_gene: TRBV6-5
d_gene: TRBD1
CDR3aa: ASSRDRGNEKLF

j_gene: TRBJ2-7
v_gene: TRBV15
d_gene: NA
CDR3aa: ATSLGTALEQY

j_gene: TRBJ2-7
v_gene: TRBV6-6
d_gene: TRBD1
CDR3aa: ASSYNNRGTYEQY

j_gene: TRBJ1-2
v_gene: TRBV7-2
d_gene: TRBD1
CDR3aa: ASSLGQGNYGYT

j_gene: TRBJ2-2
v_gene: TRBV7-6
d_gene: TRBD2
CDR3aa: ASSPRWEGPGELF

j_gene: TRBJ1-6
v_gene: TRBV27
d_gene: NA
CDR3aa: ASTRVSSYNSPLH

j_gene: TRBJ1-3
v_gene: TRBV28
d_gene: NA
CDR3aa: ASTTTGFSGNTIY

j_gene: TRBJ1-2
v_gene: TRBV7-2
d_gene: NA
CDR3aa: ASSSDGAEFYGYT

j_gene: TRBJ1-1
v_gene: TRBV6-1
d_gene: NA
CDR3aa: ASSELSEAF

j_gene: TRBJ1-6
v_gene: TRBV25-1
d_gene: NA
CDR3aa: ASSDARRNNSPLH

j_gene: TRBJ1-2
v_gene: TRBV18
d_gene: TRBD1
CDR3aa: ASSSGTGGLFGYT

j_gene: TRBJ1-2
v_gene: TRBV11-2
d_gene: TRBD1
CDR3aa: ASFHYRDRGHNGYT

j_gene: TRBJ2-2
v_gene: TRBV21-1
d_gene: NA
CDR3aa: ASKQGEIGGELF

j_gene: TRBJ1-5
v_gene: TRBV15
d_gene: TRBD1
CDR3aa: ATSRGTGDNSNQPQH

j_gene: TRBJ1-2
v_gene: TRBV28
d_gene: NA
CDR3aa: ASNTGSPGYT

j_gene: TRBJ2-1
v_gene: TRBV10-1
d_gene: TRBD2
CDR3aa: ATQAGGLGENEQF

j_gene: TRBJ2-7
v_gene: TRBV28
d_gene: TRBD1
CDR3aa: ASSGTGIHEQY

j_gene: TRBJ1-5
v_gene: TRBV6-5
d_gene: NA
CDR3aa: ASGDVREQPQH

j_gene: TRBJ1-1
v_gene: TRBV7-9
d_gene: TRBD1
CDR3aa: ASSLDRLNTEAF

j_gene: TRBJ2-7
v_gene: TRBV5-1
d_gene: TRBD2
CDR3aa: ASSSGRDYEQY

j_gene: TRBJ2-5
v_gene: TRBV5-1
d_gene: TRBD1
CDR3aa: ASSSNSGQGDETQY

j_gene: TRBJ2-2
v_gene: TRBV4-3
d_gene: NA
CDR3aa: ASSRGAGKNTGELF

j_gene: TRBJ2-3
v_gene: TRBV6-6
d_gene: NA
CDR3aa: ASSRQYSTDTQY

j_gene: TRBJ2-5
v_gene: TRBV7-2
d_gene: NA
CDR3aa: ASSLSRPQGGQY

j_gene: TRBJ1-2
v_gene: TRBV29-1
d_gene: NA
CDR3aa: SVVVGATNYGYT